This record concerns one T cell receptor beta chain sequence. TCRdb re-called the 5' RACE reads through MiXCR, storing one row per CDR3 protein. The sample consists of about 61,000 distinct CDR3 sequences, approximately 29% of them appearing once. Sequenced sample: tumor-infiltrating naive CD4+ T cells sorted from the breast tumor. The subset denotes: naive CD4+ T cells, CD4+CD45RA+CD25-. The sequence was obtained from a female donor with breast cancer.

CDR3 bases: TGTGCCAGCAGCTTGGTACTAGCGGGACGGAATACGCAGTATTTT. It codes for CASSLVLAGRNTQYF. V is TRBV5-5 and J is TRBJ2-3, with 10 bases matching TRBD2. This CDR3 spans 15 amino acids. The germline V gene encodes CDR1 SGHKS and CDR2 YYEKEE (reference sequence). The ends lost 0 bases at V and 7 bases at J; junction bases unmatched: 5. Drawing the rest from reference TRBV5-5 and TRBJ2-3, the complete variable domain is DAGVTQSPTHLIKTRGQQVTLRCSPISGHKSVSWYQQVLGQGPQFIFQYYEKEERGRGNFPDRFSARQFPNYSSELNVNALLLGDSALYLCASSLVLAGRNTQYFGPGTRLTVL.